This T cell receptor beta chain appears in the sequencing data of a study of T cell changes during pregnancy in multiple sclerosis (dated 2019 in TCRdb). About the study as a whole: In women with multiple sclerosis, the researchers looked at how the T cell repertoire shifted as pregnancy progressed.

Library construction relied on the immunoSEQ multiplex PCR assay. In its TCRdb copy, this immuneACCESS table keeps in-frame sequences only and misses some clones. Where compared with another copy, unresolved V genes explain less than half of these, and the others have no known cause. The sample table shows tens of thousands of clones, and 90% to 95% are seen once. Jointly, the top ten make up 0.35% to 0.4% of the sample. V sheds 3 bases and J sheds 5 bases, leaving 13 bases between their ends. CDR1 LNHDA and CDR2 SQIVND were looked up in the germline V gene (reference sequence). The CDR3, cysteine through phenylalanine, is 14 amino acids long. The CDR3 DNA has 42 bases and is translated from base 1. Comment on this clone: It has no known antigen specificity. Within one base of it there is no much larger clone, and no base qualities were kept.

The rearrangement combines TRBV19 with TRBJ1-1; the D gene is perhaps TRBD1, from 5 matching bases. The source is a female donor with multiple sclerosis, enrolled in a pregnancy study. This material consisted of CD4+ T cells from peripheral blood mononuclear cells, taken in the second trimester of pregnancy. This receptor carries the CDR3 CASSIGAGLTEAFF. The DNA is TGTGCCAGTAGTATTGGAGCAGGGTTAACTGAAGCTTTCTTT.